Included here is one T cell receptor beta chain sequence, with context. The target of this receptor is not known. Base qualities are not recorded, but no much larger clone differs from it by a single base. The germline V gene yields SGHRS for CDR1 and YFSETQ for CDR2. Relative to germline, V is missing 3 bases and J is missing 6 bases, with 8 bases of the junction outside any gene match. The CDR3 starts with the cysteine, ends with the phenylalanine, and has 15 residues. This entry keeps only the CDR3 DNA: 45 bases, framed from base 1. These data originate in a study of OX40 agonist ivuxolimab in advanced cancers. Study-wide context: Ivuxolimab was a fully human IgG2 agonistic monoclonal antibody targeting the costimulatory receptor OX40 (CD134). Intravenous ivuxolimab was administered to patients every 2 weeks at six dose levels: 0.01, 0.1, 0.3, 1.5, 3 and 10 mg/kg. Of the approximately 50 dose-escalation patients, hepatocellular carcinoma was present in about 20, melanoma in roughly 15, renal cell carcinoma in 9 and head and neck cancer in 9. In the dose-escalation cohort, 65% to 85% of patients were male, and the mean age was roughly 60 years with a range of about 20 to 80. Prior anti-PD-1, anti-PD-L1 or anti-CTLA-4 therapy was permitted, and checkpoint inhibitors had been received by approximately 39% of dose-escalation patients. Partial responses occurred in three dose-escalation patients, of whom one had hepatocellular carcinoma and two had cutaneous melanoma. Peripheral TCRbeta sequencing was intended to test whether TCR sequence diversity was altered and clonal T-cell expansion was caused by ivuxolimab. The paper reports the monotherapy dose-escalation portion (N of about 52 patients) of the phase I ivuxolimab trial. Overall study results and their limits: Low levels of normalized T-cell clonal expansion were also seen in some patients who did not respond. At doses of 0.1 to 3.0 mg/kg, clonal expansion of both CD4+ and CD8+ T cells in blood was seen between baseline and week 6. In partial responders in the 0.1-3.0 mg/kg groups, normalized peripheral clonal expansion was found to be among the lowest, especially among CD8+ T cells. After ivuxolimab, more expanded clones were found on average in CD8+ T cells than in CD4+ T cells. The antigen specificity of the clonally expanded peripheral T cells was not determined.

Genomic DNA was isolated from the sorted cells so that the TCRbeta CDR3 region could be sequenced. The immunoSEQ Assay was used to sequence the TCRbeta CDR3 regions. TCRdb mirrors the immuneACCESS table, restricted to in-frame sequences. Some clones are absent from its copies; in checked studies, under half trace to an unresolved V gene, and the reason for the others is unknown. This sample has 65,000 to 75,000 clones in its table, and roughly 85% of those were observed once. The leading ten clones occupy about 0.76% of the sample. Patients with a history of autoimmune disease or receiving systemic immunosuppression were excluded from the trial. Peripheral blood for TCR sequencing was collected from all dose cohorts at baseline, on cycle 4 day 1, and on cycle 7 day 1. Samples were obtained from an open-label, multicenter, first-in-human phase I dose-escalation trial of ivuxolimab. Adults with locally advanced or metastatic melanoma, renal cell, hepatocellular, or head and neck squamous cell carcinoma were enrolled in the trial. Before TCR sequencing, CD4+ T cells and CD8+ T cells were sorted from peripheral blood as separate populations.

The rearranged chain carries TRBV5-1 and TRBJ1-2; 10 of the junction bases match TRBD1. The TCR was taken from an adult with an advanced solid tumor such as melanoma, head and neck, liver or kidney cancer. Sequenced here: CD4+ or CD8+ T cells sorted from blood, sampled in a trial of the OX40 agonist ivuxolimab. The CDR3: CASSSTTGGGDGYTF. DNA sequence: TGCGCCAGCAGCTCCACGACAGGGGGCGGGGATGGCTACACCTTC.